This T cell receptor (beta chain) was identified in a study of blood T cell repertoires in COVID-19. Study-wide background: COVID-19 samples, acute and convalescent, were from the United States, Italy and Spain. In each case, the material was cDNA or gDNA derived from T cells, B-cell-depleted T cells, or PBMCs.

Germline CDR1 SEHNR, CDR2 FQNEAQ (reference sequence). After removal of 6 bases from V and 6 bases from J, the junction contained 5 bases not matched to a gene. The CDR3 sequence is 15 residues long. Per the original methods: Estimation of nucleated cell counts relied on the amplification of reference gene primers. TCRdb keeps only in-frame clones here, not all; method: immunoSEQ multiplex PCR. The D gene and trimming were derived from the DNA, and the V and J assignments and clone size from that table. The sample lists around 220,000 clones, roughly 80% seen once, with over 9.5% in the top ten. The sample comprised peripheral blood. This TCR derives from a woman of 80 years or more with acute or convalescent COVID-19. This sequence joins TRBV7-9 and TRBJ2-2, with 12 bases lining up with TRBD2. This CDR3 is CASSPTSGSPGELFF. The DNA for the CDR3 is TGTGCCAGCAGTCCGACTAGCGGGAGCCCCGGGGAGCTGTTTTTT.